Below, 9 T cell receptor beta chains from the same sample are listed, as sequenced in a study of vaccination and CD4 T cells after COVID-19. The sample's treatment: roughly 10-day PBMC culture with coronavirus spike peptide pools or control peptides (ViraFEST assay). Gathered ahead of the COVID-19 pandemic (2011-2018) were the CD4+ T cells of the unexposed donor. CD4+ T cells that had been cultured provided DNA sequenced with the Oncomine TCR Beta short-read assay. TCRdb ran MiXCR on the PCR reads and lists one entry per CDR3 protein. The profile shows over 6,500 distinct CDR3 sequences, about 55% of them singletons. These receptors have no known antigen. Sequencing used CD4+ T cells from blood, cultured in vitro. These receptors all stem from a human donor in good health.

This chain connects TRBV20-1 to TRBJ2-7; 8 positions agree with TRBD1. The CDR3 spans 14 residues. The V segment lost 6 bases and the J segment 9 bases; nucleotides outside the gene matches: 16. Per the germline V gene, CDR1 is DFQATT and CDR2 is SNEGSKA (reference sequence). CDR3 residues: CSASIRGQGLAQYF. The CDR3, as DNA: TGCAGTGCCAGTATCAGGGGGCAAGGATTGGCGCAGTACTTC.

The chain carries TRBV30 and TRBJ1-2, with D perhaps TRBD1 (6 bases). CDR1 GTSNPN and CDR2 SVGIG come from the germline V gene (reference sequence). The CDR3 sequence is 11 residues long. The ends were cut back, 4 bases at V and 9 bases at J, with 12 bases in the middle. DNA for the CDR3: TGTGCCTGGACTCCACAGGGAAGCTACACCTTC. This gives the protein CAWTPQGSYTF.

The chain is built from TRBV6-1 and TRBJ1-2; 9 bases match TRBD1. Trimming removed 6 bases from V and 0 bases from J; junction bases left unmatched: 5. This CDR3 comprises 15 residues. Germline-derived CDR1 and CDR2 are MNHNS and SASEGT. The CDR3 protein is CASRVGQGTNYGYTF. CDR3 DNA sequence: TGTGCCAGCAGGGTGGGACAGGGTACTAACTATGGCTACACCTTC.

The chain employs TRBV4-3 and TRBJ1-3; 7 positions agree with TRBD1. With 0 bases clipped from V and 2 bases from J, the junction kept 1 base outside the gene matches. Germline values: CDR1 LGHNA, CDR2 YSLEER. The length of the CDR3 is 15 residues. The CDR3 spells CASSQEGTAGNTIYF. The DNA for the CDR3 is TGCGCCAGCAGCCAAGAAGGGACAGCTGGAAACACCATATATTTT.

This clonotype has more than one count but fewer than ten. The rearrangement joins TRBV27 to TRBJ1-5, with TRBD1 matching 7 bases. In germline, CDR1 is MNHEY, CDR2 SMNVEV (reference sequence). V gave up 5 bases and J gave up 0 bases; unmatched junction bases: 4. CDR3 length equals 15 residues. This CDR3 reads CASSPRQGSNQPQHF. The CDR3 region has the DNA TGTGCCAGCAGTCCACGACAGGGTAGCAATCAGCCCCAGCATTTT.

The DNA for the CDR3 is TGTGCCAGCAGCTTAGCGCCCGGGGTGGAGCAGTACTTC. Translating gives CASSLAPGVEQYF. V is TRBV7-9 and J is TRBJ2-7; possibly TRBD2 for D (5 bases). The germline V and J ends were trimmed by 0 bases and 7 bases, with 10 bases remaining between them. The germline gives CDR1 SEHNR, CDR2 FQNEAQ (reference sequence). This CDR3 has 13 amino acids.

This chain connects TRBV5-6 to TRBJ1-5, with 7 nucleotides matching TRBD1. Trimming took 6 bases from V and 2 from J; bases not matched to a gene: 8. The CDR3 is 15 amino acids. Looked up from germline, CDR1 is SGHDT and CDR2 is YYEEEE. Here the CDR3 DNA reads TGTGCCAGCACCCAGGGGGTCAGGGGCAATCAGCCCCAGCATTTT. This sequence encodes CASTQGVRGNQPQHF.

CDR3 protein: CASSMVRSARGNTEAFF. The CDR3, as DNA: TGTGCCAGTAGTATGGTGCGGTCAGCCCGGGGGAACACTGAAGCTTTCTTT. This sequence joins TRBV19 and TRBJ1-1; D call uncertain. The germline CDR1 and CDR2 sequences are LNHDA and SQIVND (reference sequence). The CDR3 runs to 17 residues. Between the trimmed V and J ends, which lost 3 bases and 1 base, there was a span of 18 bases.

In its sample, this clonotype was seen a few times. The gene calls are TRBV7-9 and TRBJ2-7; 7 positions match TRBD1. This CDR3 region has 13 residues. In germline, CDR1 is SEHNR, CDR2 FQNEAQ (reference sequence). Losses at the gene ends were 3 bases for V and 3 bases for J; bases not matched to a gene: 2. The CDR3 loop reads CASSFRQGYEQYF. In DNA, the CDR3 is TGTGCCAGCAGCTTTCGACAGGGCTACGAGCAGTACTTC.